Here is one T cell receptor beta chain with its context. The entry originates in a study of cytomegalovirus exposure and HLA in healthy donors. PCR primers comprised 60 Vbeta and 13 Jbeta primers. Only in-frame clones appear in the TCRdb table, and some are missing; sequencing was by immunoSEQ multiplex PCR. The top ten clones hold about 8% of a sample with some 100,000 clones, roughly 76% of them seen once. The V and J ends lost 1 base and 7 bases, in that order; junction bases with no gene match: 6. CDR3 length equals 14 residues. Germline V gene lookup returns CDR1 LNHDA and CDR2 SQIVND (reference sequence).

The receptor was isolated from a woman in her forties or fifties in good health and CMV-seropositive. V is TRBV19 and J is TRBJ2-5; 7 bases match TRBD1. The sequenced sample was PBMCs. CDR3 residues: CASSIGDSVTTQYF. In nucleotides, the CDR3 is TGTGCCAGTAGTATAGGGGACAGCGTTACGACCCAGTACTTC.